This entry lists 19 T cell receptor beta chains sequenced from one sample in a study of blood T cell repertoires in COVID-19. The repertoire was sequenced with immunoSEQ multiplex PCR; TCRdb's copy has only in-frame clones and lacks some. The sample yields about half a million clones, 89% seen once. Sequencing was done on a sample of peripheral blood. The receptors shown here come from a man between 18 and 35 years old with COVID-19, enrolled during active disease.

This rearrangement joins TRBV7-9 to TRBJ2-1, with 9 positions matching TRBD1. The CDR3 runs to 15 residues. Germline V CDR1 and CDR2: SEHNR, FQNEAQ (reference sequence). V was clipped by 5 bases and J by 3 bases; unmatched bases: 5. The CDR3 region is CASSPQGADYNEQFF. The CDR3 region has the DNA TGTGCCAGCAGCCCACAGGGGGCCGACTACAATGAGCAGTTCTTC.

This clone was recorded only once. This rearrangement joins TRBV12-5 to TRBJ2-1, with 8 bases identical to TRBD2. J was trimmed by 1 base and V by 0 bases; bases with no gene match: 2. Looked up from germline, CDR1 is LGHNT and CDR2 is FRNRAP. This CDR3 comprises 16 residues. DNA of the CDR3: TGTGCTAGTGGTTTGGTAAGCGGGAGTTCCTACAATGAGCAGTTCTTC. This encodes CASGLVSGSSYNEQFF.

In this sample, this clone turned up once. This sequence joins TRBV7-8 and TRBJ1-5; 9 bases line up with TRBD1. This CDR3 is 17 amino acids long. CDR1 is SGHVS and CDR2 is FQNEAQ in the germline V gene. Unmatched junction bases numbered 7, after V lost 3 bases and J lost 1 base. CDR3 amino acids: CASSFLTGGNSNQPQHF. In DNA form, the CDR3 reads TGTGCCAGCAGCTTCCTTACAGGGGGCAACAGCAATCAGCCCCAGCATTTT.

The gene calls are TRBV3-1 (or the pseudogene TRBV3-2) and TRBJ1-1, with D possibly matching TRBD1 (6 bases). The CDR3 spans 13 residues. Trimming left V 1 base short and J 7 bases short, with 10 bases between. Germline V gene lookup returns CDR1 LGHDT and CDR2 YNNKEL (reference sequence). The CDR3: CASSQGGGDEAFF. Here the CDR3 DNA reads TGTGCCAGCAGCCAAGGAGGGGGAGATGAAGCTTTCTTT.

The V and J genes are TRBV28 and TRBJ2-5; 13 nucleotides match TRBD2. Per the germline V gene, CDR1 is MDHEN and CDR2 is SYDVKM. The CDR3 contains 15 residues. The junction had 3 bases not matched to a gene; V was cut back by 3 bases and J by 5 bases. The CDR3 sequence is CASSLGLAGKETQYF. CDR3 nucleotides: TGTGCCAGCAGTTTGGGACTAGCGGGAAAGGAGACCCAGTACTTC.

The chain is built from TRBV18 and TRBJ1-2; 7 bases match TRBD1. CDR3 length equals 16 residues. V lost 1 base, J lost 6 bases, and 11 bases stayed unmatched. Germline V gives CDR1 KGHSH, CDR2 LQKENI. CDR3 coding DNA: TGTGCCAGCTCACCACGTATTTTGGGACAGCAACATGGCTACACCTTC. Amino acid sequence: CASSPRILGQQHGYTF.

This rearrangement joins TRBV19 to TRBJ1-1; D is possibly TRBD1 (6 bases). Germline V lookup: CDR1 LNHDA, CDR2 SQIVND (reference sequence). The V gene lost 3 bases and the J gene lost 0 bases, with 11 bases spanning the gap. This CDR3 comprises 15 residues. CDR3 loop: CASSISGTMNTEAFF. The CDR3 region has the DNA TGTGCCAGTAGTATCTCAGGGACAATGAACACTGAAGCTTTCTTT.

This chain uses TRBV28 with TRBJ2-7, with 9 positions matching TRBD1. The V and J ends lost 5 bases and 4 bases, in that order; junction bases with no gene match: 6. The CDR3 contains 14 residues. Per germline, CDR1 MDHEN and CDR2 SYDVKM. The chain's CDR3 is CASSEGQGSYEQYF. The CDR3 coding sequence is TGTGCCAGCAGTGAGGGACAGGGAAGTTACGAGCAGTACTTC.

Of note for this clone: Within the sample, other DNA sequences also encode this same CDR3. V and J are TRBV13 and TRBJ1-5; 7 bases align to TRBD1. The CDR3 consists of 14 residues. The germline V gene encodes CDR1 PRHDT and CDR2 FYEKMQ (reference sequence). The trim removed 5 bases at V and 2 bases at J, leaving 3 bases unmatched. The CDR3 spells CASSLGQGNQPQHF. The DNA of the CDR3 is TGTGCCAGCAGCCTCGGACAGGGCAATCAGCCCCAGCATTTT.

This chain links TRBV2 with TRBJ2-1; perhaps TRBD2 as D (5 bases). Trimming cost V 1 base and J 4 bases, with 14 bases left between them. The CDR3 has 16 amino acids. The germline V gene encodes CDR1 SNHLY and CDR2 FYNNEI. The CDR3 sequence is CASSEGWRANYNEQFF. In DNA, the CDR3 is TGTGCCAGCAGTGAAGGTTGGCGGGCTAATTACAATGAGCAGTTCTTC.

This chain joins TRBV29-1 and TRBJ2-1; 8 bases are shared with TRBD1. This CDR3 has 13 amino acids. CDR1 SQVTM and CDR2 ANQGSEA come from the germline V gene. The junction had 9 bases not matched to a gene; V was cut back by 7 bases and J by 7 bases. CDR3 residues: CSGTDRVGNEQFF. As DNA, the CDR3 is TGCAGCGGGACGGACAGGGTCGGGAATGAGCAGTTCTTC.

The V and J genes are TRBV25-1 and TRBJ1-6; D not resolved. From germline, CDR1 is MGHDK and CDR2 SYGVNS. V lost 3 bases and J 2 bases, leaving 8 bases between the germline ends. The CDR3 covers 15 residues. CDR3 region: CASSDTSAYNSPLHF. CDR3 DNA sequence: TGTGCCAGCAGTGATACCTCGGCCTATAATTCACCCCTCCACTTT.

Comments on this clone: The sample holds other DNA sequences that translate to the same CDR3. This sequence joins TRBV19 and TRBJ2-2; 8 nucleotides align to TRBD2. Germline lookup yields CDR1 LNHDA and CDR2 SQIVND (reference sequence). Germline trimming cut 1 base from V and 4 bases from J; bases unmatched to any gene: 2. The CDR3 is made up of 15 amino acids. CDR3: CASSIGLAGTGELFF. The CDR3 bases are TGTGCCAGTAGTATAGGCCTAGCGGGCACCGGGGAGCTGTTTTTT.

This chain joins TRBV5-1 and TRBJ1-2; D ambiguous. Germline V gene data show CDR1 as SGHRS and CDR2 as YFSETQ. The CDR3 contains 8 residues. This chain's CDR3 is CTNSRYTF. The CDR3 nucleotides read TGCACGAATAGTCGCTACACCTTC.

V and J are TRBV29-1 and TRBJ1-1; unclear D gene. With 6 bases removed from V and 1 base from J, the gap between germline ends came to 6 bases. The CDR3 loop spans 11 amino acids. CDR1 is SQVTM and CDR2 is ANQGSEA in the germline V gene. The CDR3: CSVNKNTEAFF. The CDR3 DNA reads as TGCAGCGTCAACAAGAACACTGAAGCTTTCTTT.

In nucleotides, the CDR3 is TGTGCCAGCAGCCAACCCCCGGGACTAGCGGGGGGTCTTAGGGAGACCCAGTACTTC. Its protein product is CASSQPPGLAGGLRETQYF. The chain uses TRBV3-1 (or the pseudogene TRBV3-2) and TRBJ2-5; TRBD2 aligns across 15 bases. This CDR3 region has 19 residues. V was clipped by 2 bases and J by 5 bases; unmatched bases: 12. Germline-derived CDR1 and CDR2 are LGHDT and YNNKEL (reference sequence).

The chain joins TRBV19 to TRBJ2-7, with D possibly being TRBD1 (6 bases). The CDR3 loop spans 12 amino acids. Germline V lookup: CDR1 LNHDA, CDR2 SQIVND (reference sequence). Trimming removed 5 bases from V and 5 bases from J, with 10 bases in between. CDR3 nucleotides: TGTGCCAGTAGTCCACAGGGAGACGAGCAGTACTTC. Residues: CASSPQGDEQYF.

The rearrangement uses TRBV19 and TRBJ1-1; TRBD1 agrees at 7 bases. The CDR3 totals 15 residues. With 6 bases clipped from V and 1 base from J, the junction kept 8 bases outside the gene matches. Germline assignment: CDR1 LNHDA and CDR2 SQIVND (reference sequence). The CDR3 DNA follows: TGTGCCAGTAGCGACAGGGCCCTGAGGAACACTGAAGCTTTCTTT. It is translated as CASSDRALRNTEAFF.

The rearrangement links TRBV15 to TRBJ2-5, with 10 nucleotides matching TRBD2. The CDR3 runs 15 residues. After removal of 0 bases from V and 5 bases from J, the junction contained 3 bases not matched to a gene. Germline values: CDR1 LNHNV, CDR2 YYDKDF (reference sequence). The CDR3 region has the DNA TGTGCCACCAGCAGAGAAGCGGGAGGGCACGAGACCCAGTACTTC. Translation gives CATSREAGGHETQYF. The complete variable domain, with remaining parts taken from reference TRBV15 and TRBJ2-5, reads DAMVIQNPRYQVTQFGKPVTLSCSQTLNHNVMYWYQQKSSQAPKLLFHYYDKDFNNEADTPDNFQSRRPNTSFCFLDIRSPGLGDTAMYLCATSREAGGHETQYFGPGTRLLVL.